The clone carrying this TCR beta chain has a handful of counts. What it binds is not known. The CDR3 runs to 17 residues. The V gene lost 3 bases and the J gene lost 3 bases, with 18 bases spanning the gap. This sample was included in a study of T cell repertoires in cytomegalovirus infection. Across the study: A matching HLA type, together with CMV infection, was signaled by public TCR beta signatures.

TCRdb itself ran the reads through MiXCR, one entry per CDR3 protein. The data show 900,000 to 950,000 distinct CDR3 sequences, less than 35% seen once. The chain couples TRBV12-3 or TRBV12-4 to TRBJ1-5; possible D gene TRBD1, 6 bases. Sequenced here: cultured CD8+ T cells from PBMCs, sampled from culture after CMV antigen stimulation. The origin of this receptor is a human donor in good health (CMV status not recorded). Some clones in this sample may be carry-over from other donors' samples. CDR3 protein: CASSLGGWGGNNQPQHF. The CDR3 DNA sequence: TGTGCCAGCAGTTTGGGGGGGTGGGGGGGCAACAATCAGCCCCAGCATTTT.